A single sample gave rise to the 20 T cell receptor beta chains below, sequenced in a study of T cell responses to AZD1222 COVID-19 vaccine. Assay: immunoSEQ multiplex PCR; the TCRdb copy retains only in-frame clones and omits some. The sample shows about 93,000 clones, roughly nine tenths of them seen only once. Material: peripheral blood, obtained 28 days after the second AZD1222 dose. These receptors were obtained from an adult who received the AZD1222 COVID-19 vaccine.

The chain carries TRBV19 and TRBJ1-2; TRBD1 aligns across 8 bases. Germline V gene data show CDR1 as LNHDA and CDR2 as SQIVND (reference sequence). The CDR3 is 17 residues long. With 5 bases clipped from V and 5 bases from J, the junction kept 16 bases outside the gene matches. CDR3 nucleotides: TGTGCCAGTAGTTCCAATCCCGGCGGACAGGGCGGATATGGCTACACCTTC. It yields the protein CASSSNPGGQGGYGYTF.

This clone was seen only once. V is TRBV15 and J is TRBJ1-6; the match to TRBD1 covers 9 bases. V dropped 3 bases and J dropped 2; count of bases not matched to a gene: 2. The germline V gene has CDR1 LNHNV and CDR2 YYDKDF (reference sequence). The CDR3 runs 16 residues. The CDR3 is CATSRDRGPYNSPLHF. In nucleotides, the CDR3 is TGTGCCACCAGCAGGGACAGGGGCCCCTATAATTCACCCCTCCACTTT.

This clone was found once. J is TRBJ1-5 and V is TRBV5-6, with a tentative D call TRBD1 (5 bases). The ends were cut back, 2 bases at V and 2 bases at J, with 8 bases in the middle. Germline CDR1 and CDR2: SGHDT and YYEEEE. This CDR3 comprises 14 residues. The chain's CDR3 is CASSLRGGNQPQHF. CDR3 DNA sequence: TGTGCCAGCAGCTTAAGGGGTGGCAATCAGCCCCAGCATTTT.

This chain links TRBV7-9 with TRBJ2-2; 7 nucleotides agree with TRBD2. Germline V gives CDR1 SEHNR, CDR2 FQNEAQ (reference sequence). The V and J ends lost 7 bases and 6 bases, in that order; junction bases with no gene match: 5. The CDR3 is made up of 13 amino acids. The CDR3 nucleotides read TGTGCCAGCAATCTGGGAGGGGCCGGGGAGCTGTTTTTT. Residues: CASNLGGAGELFF.

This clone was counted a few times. The CDR3 region is CASSSRSDHGYTF. DNA of the CDR3: TGTGCCAGCAGCTCCAGAAGTGACCATGGCTACACCTTC. This sequence joins TRBV9 and TRBJ1-2, with D unresolved. Germline CDR1 is SGDLS and CDR2 is YYNGEE. Deletions cut 4 bases from V and 6 bases from J, with 13 bases between. The CDR3 is 13 residues long.

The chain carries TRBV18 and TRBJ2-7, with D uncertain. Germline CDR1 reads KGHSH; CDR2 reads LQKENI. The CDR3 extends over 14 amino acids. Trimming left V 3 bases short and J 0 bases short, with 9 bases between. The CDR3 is CASSPTSFSYEQYF. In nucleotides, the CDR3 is TGTGCCAGCTCACCTACCTCCTTCTCCTACGAGCAGTACTTC.

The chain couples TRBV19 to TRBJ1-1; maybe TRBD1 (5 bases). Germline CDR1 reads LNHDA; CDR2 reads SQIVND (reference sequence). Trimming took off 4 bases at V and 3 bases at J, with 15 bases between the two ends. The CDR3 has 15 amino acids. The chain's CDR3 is CASSTVLRGDTEAFF. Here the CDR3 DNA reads TGTGCCAGTAGTACCGTACTTCGGGGGGACACTGAAGCTTTCTTT.

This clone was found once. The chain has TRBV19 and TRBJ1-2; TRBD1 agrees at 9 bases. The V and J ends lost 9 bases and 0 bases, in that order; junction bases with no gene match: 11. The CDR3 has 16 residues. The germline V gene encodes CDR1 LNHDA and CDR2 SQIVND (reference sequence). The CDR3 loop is CASTPGTGTSNYGYTF. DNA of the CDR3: TGTGCCAGCACCCCCGGGACAGGGACCTCTAACTATGGCTACACCTTC.

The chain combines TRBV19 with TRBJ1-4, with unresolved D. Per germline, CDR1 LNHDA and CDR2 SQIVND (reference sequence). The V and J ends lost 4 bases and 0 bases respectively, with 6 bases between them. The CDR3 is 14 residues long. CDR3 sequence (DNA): TGTGCCAGTAGTAGCGCATCAACTAATGAAAAACTGTTTTTT. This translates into CASSSASTNEKLFF.

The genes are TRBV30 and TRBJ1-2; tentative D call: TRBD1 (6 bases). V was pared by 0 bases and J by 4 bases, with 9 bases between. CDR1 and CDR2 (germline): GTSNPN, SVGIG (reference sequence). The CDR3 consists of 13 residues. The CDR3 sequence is CAWSVHRAYGYTF. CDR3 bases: TGTGCCTGGAGTGTACACAGGGCCTATGGCTACACCTTC.

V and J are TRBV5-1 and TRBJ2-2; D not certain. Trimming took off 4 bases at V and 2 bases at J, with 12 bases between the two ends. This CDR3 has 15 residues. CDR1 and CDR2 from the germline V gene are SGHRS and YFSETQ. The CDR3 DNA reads TGCGCCAGCAGCGTATCTTCCCCCAACACCGGGGAGCTGTTTTTT. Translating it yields CASSVSSPNTGELFF.

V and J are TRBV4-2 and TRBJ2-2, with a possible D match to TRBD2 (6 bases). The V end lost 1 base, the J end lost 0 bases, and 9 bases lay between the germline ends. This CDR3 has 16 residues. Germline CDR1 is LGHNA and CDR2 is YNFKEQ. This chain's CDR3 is CASSQAGDPNTGELFF. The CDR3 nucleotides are TGTGCCAGCAGCCAAGCGGGGGACCCGAACACCGGGGAGCTGTTTTTT.

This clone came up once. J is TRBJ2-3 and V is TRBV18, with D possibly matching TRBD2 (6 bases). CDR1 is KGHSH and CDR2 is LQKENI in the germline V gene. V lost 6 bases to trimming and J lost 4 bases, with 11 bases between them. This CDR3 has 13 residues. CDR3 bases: TGTGCCAGCTCCACCGGGGGACCAGATACGCAGTATTTT. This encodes CASSTGGPDTQYF.

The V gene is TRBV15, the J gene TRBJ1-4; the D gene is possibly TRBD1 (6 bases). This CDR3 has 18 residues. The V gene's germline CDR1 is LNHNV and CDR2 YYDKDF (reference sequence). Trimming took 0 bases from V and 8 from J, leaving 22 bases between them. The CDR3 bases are TGTGCCACCAGCAGAGAGATCGCCCGACAGGTTGGGAAGGAAAAACTGTTTTTT. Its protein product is CATSREIARQVGKEKLFF.

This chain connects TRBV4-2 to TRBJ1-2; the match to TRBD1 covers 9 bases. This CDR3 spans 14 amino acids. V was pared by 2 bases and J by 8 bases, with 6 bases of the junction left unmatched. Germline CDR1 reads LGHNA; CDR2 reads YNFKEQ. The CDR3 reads CASSQSDRGFGYTF. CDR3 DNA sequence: TGTGCCAGCAGCCAATCTGACAGGGGGTTCGGCTACACCTTC.

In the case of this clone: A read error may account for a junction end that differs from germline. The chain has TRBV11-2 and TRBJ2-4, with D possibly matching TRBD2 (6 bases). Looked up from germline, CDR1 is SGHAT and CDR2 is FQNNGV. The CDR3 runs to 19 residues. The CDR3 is CAGSRRRALAQQSKNIQYF. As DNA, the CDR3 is TGTGCCGGCAGCCGCCGTCGTGCTCTAGCGCAGCAATCCAAAAACATTCAGTACTTC.

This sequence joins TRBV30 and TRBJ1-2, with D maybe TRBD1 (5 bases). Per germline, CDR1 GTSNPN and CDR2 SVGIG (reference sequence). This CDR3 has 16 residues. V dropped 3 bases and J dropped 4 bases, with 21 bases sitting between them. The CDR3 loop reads CAWSEPSGISSYGYTF. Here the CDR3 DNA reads TGTGCCTGGAGCGAACCCTCAGGGATTTCATCCTATGGCTACACCTTC. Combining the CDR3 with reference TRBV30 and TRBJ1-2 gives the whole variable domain SQTIHQWPATLVQPVGSPLSLECTVEGTSNPNLYWYRQAAGRGLQLLFYSVGIGQISSEVPQNLSASRPQDRQFILSSKKLLLSDSGFYLCAWSEPSGISSYGYTFGSGTRLTVV.

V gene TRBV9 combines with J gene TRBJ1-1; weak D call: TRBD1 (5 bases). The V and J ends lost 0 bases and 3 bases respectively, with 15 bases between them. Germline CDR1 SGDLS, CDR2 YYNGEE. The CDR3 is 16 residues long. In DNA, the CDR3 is TGTGCCAGCAGCGTAGAACCCGGGGCGGGCCACACTGAAGCTTTCTTT. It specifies CASSVEPGAGHTEAFF. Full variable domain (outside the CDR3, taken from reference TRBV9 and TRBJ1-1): DSGVTQTPKHLITATGQRVTLRCSPRSGDLSVYWYQQSLDQGLQFLIQYYNGEERAKGNILERFSAQQFPDLHSELNLSSLELGDSALYFCASSVEPGAGHTEAFFGQGTRLTVV.

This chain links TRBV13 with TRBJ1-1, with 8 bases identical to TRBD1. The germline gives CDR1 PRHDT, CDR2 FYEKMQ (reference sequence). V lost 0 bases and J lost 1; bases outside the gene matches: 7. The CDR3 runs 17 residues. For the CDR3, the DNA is TGTGCCAGCAGCTTAGGGCGGTACAGGGGGGAGAACACTGAAGCTTTCTTT. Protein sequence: CASSLGRYRGENTEAFF.

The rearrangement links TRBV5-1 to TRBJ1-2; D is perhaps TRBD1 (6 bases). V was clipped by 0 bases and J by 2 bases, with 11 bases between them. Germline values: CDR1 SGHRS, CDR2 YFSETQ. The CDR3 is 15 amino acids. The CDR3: CASSLARGANYGYTF. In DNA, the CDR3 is TGCGCCAGCAGCTTGGCCAGGGGCGCGAACTATGGCTACACCTTC.